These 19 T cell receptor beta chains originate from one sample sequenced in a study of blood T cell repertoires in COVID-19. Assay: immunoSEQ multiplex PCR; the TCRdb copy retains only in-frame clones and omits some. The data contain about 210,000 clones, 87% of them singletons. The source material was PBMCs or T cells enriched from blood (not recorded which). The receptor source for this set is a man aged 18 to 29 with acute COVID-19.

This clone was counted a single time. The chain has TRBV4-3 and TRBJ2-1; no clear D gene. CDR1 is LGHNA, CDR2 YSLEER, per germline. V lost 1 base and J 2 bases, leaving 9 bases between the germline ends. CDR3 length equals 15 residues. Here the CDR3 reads CASSQARAPYNEQFF. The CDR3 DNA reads TGCGCCAGCAGCCAAGCCCGAGCCCCCTACAATGAGCAGTTCTTC.

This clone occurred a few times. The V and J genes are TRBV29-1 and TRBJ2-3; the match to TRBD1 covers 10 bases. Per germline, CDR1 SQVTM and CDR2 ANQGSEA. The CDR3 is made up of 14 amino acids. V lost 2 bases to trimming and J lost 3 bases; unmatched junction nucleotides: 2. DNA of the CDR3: TGCAGCGTTGAATTGGGACAGGGGACAGATACGCAGTATTTT. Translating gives CSVELGQGTDTQYF.

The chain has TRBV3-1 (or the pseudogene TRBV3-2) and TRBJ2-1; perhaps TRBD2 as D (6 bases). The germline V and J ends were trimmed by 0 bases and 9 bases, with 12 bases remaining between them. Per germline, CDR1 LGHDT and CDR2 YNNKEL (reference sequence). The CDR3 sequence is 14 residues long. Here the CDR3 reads CASSQEGGTGEQFF. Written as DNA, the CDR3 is TGTGCCAGCAGCCAAGAAGGAGGGACCGGTGAGCAGTTCTTC.

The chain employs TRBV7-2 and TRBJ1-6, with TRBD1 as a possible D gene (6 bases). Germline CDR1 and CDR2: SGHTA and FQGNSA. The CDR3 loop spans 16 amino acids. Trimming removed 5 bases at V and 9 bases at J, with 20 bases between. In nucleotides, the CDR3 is TGTGCCAGCAGCCCCCCAGGCGGGGGGGCCGGTTCACCCCTCCACTTT. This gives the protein CASSPPGGGAGSPLHF.

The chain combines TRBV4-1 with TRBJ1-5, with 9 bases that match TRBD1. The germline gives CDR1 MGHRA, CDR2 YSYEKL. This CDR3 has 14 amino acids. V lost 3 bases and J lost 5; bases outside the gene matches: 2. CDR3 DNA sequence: TGCGCCAGCAGCCACCGACAGGGGGATCAGCCCCAGCATTTT. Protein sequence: CASSHRQGDQPQHF.

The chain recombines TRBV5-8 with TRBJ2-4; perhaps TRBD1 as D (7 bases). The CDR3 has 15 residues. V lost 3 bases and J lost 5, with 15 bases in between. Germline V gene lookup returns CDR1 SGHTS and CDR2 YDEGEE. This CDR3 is CASSSAGQTQNIQYF. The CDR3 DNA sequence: TGTGCCAGCAGCTCGGCGGGACAGACCCAAAACATTCAGTACTTC.

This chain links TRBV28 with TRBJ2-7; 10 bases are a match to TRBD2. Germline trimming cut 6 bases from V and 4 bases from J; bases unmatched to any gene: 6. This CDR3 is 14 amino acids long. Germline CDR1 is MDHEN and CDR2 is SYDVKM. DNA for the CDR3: TGTGCCAGCAGAAAAGCGGGAGGGCCTTACGAGCAGTACTTC. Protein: CASRKAGGPYEQYF. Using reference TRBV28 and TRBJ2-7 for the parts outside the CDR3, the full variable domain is DVKVTQSSRYLVKRTGEKVFLECVQDMDHENMFWYRQDPGLGLRLIYFSYDVKMKEKGDIPEGYSVSREKKERFSLILESASTNQTSMYLCASRKAGGPYEQYFGPGTRLTVT.

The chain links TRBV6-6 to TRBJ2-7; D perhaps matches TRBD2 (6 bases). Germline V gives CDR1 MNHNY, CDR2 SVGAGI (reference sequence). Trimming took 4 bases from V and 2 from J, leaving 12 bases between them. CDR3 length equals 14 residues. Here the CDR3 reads CASSFPGGTYEQYF. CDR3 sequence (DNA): TGTGCCAGCAGTTTTCCGGGCGGGACCTACGAGCAGTACTTC.

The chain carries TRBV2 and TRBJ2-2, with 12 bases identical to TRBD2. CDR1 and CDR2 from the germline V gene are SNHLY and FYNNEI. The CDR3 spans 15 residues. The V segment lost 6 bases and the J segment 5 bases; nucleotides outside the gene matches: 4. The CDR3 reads CASRGLAGRTGELFF. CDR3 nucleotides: TGTGCCAGCAGAGGACTAGCGGGACGGACCGGGGAGCTGTTTTTT.

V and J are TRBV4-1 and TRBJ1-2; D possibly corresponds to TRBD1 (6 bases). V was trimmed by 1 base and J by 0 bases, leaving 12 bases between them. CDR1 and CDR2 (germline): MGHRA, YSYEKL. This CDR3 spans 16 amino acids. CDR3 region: CASSQAQGGPNYGYTF. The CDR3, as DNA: TGCGCCAGCAGCCAAGCACAGGGTGGTCCTAACTATGGCTACACCTTC.

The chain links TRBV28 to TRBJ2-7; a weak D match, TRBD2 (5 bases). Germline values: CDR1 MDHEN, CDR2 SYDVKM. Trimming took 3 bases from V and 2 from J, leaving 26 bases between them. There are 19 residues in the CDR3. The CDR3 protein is CASSFQMGEGVEITYEQYF. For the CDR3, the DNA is TGTGCCAGCAGTTTTCAGATGGGTGAGGGAGTTGAGATCACCTACGAGCAGTACTTC.

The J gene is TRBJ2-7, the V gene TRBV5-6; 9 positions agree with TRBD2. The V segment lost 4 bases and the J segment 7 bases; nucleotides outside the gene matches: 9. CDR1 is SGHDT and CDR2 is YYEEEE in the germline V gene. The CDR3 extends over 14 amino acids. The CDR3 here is CASSQGLARGEQYF. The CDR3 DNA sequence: TGTGCCAGCAGCCAGGGACTAGCCCGAGGGGAGCAGTACTTC.

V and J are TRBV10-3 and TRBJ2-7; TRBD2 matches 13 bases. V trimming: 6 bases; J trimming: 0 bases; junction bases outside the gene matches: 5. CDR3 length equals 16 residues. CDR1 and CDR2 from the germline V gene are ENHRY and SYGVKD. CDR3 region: CAIREGTSGNSYEQYF. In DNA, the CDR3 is TGTGCCATCAGGGAAGGGACTAGCGGGAACTCCTACGAGCAGTACTTC.

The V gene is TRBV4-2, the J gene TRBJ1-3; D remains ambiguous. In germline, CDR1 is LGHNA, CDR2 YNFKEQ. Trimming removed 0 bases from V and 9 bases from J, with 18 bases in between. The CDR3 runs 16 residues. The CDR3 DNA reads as TGTGCCAGCAGCCAAGATGCGACGGAGGTCCGAGCCACCATATATTTT. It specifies CASSQDATEVRATIYF.

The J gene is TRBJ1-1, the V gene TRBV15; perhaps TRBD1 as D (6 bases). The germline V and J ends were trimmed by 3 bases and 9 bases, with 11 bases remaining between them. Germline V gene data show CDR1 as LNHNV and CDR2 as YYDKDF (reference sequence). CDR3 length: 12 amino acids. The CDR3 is CATSSSRGQAFF. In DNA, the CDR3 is TGTGCCACCAGCAGTAGCAGGGGTCAAGCTTTCTTT.

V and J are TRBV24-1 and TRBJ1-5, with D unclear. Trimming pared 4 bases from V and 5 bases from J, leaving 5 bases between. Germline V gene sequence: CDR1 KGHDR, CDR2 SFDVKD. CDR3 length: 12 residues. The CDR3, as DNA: TGTGCCACCAGTGAGATAGATCAGCCCCAGCATTTT. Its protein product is CATSEIDQPQHF.

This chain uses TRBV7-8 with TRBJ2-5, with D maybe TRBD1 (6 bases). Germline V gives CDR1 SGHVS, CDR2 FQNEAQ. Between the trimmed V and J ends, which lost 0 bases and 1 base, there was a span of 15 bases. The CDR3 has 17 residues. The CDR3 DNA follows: TGTGCCAGCAGCTTAGCTAATCAGGGGCTTGGCCAAGAGACCCAGTACTTC. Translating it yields CASSLANQGLGQETQYF. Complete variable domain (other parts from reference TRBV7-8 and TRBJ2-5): GAGVSQSPRYKVAKRGQDVALRCDPISGHVSLFWYQQALGQGPEFLTYFQNEAQLDKSGLPSDRFFAERPEGSVSTLKIQRTQQEDSAVYLCASSLANQGLGQETQYFGPGTRLLVL.

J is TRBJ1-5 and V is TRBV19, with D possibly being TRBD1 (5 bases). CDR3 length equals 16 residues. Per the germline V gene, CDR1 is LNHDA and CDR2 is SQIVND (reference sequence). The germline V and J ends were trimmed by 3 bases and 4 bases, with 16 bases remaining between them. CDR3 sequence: CASSMGMGPINQPQHF. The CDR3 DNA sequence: TGTGCCAGTAGTATGGGAATGGGGCCCATTAATCAGCCCCAGCATTTT.

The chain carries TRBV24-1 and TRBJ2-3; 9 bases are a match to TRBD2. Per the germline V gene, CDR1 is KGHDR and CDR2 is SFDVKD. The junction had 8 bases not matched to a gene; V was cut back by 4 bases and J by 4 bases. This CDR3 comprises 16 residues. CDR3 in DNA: TGTGCCACCAGTGACGTGCGGGAGGGGGGCCCAGATACGCAGTATTTT. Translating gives CATSDVREGGPDTQYF.